These 4 T cell receptor beta chains came from one sample sequenced in a study of blood T cell repertoires in COVID-19 (dated by TCRdb to the early 2020s). Libraries came from the immunoSEQ multiplex PCR assay. Entries here come from immuneACCESS through TCRdb and include only in-frame sequences with V and J called. Some clones fail to appear in such tables; in the studies checked, an unresolved V gene covers under half of the shortfall, and the cause of the remainder is unknown. The sample table holds about 240,000 clones, of which about nine tenths were seen once. 6.2% of the sample rests with the top ten. Sequenced material: peripheral blood. These receptors were collected from a man aged 55 to 70 with acute or convalescent COVID-19.

The gene calls are TRBV5-4 and TRBJ1-2; D is ambiguous. Trimming stripped 2 bases from V and 1 base from J, with 15 bases between. Germline CDR1 SGHNT, CDR2 YYREEE (reference sequence). CDR3 length: 16 residues. This chain's CDR3 is CASSFGGREYNYGYTF. For the CDR3, the DNA is TGTGCCAGCAGCTTCGGAGGGAGGGAGTATAACTATGGCTACACCTTC. Based on the CDR3 plus reference TRBV5-4 and TRBJ1-2, the full variable domain is ETGVTQSPTHLIKTRGQQVTLRCSSQSGHNTVSWYQQALGQGPQFIFQYYREEENGRGNFPPRFSGLQFPNYSSELNVNALELDDSALYLCASSFGGREYNYGYTFGSGTRLTVV.

The gene calls are TRBV28 and TRBJ1-5, with TRBD1 identical over 9 bases. V dropped 6 bases and J dropped 5; count of bases not matched to a gene: 8. The CDR3 loop spans 15 amino acids. Germline assignment: CDR1 MDHEN and CDR2 SYDVKM. In nucleotides, the CDR3 is TGTGCCAGCAGAGACCGGGACAGGGACTATCAGCCCCAGCATTTT. Protein: CASRDRDRDYQPQHF.

The rearrangement links TRBV5-1 to TRBJ1-2; 9 bases agree with TRBD1. Losses at the gene ends were 4 bases for V and 4 bases for J; bases not matched to a gene: 8. The CDR3 length is 15 residues. In germline, CDR1 is SGHRS, CDR2 YFSETQ. The CDR3 DNA is TGCGCCAGCAGCAACACAGGGGGCGCTTTCTATGGCTACACCTTC. Its protein is CASSNTGGAFYGYTF.

In DNA, the CDR3 is TGTGCCAGCAGTCGTCAGGGCACTGGAAACACCATATATTTT. Amino acids: CASSRQGTGNTIYF. The chain has TRBV6-5 and TRBJ1-3; TRBD1 is a possible D gene (5 bases). The V gene lost 5 bases and the J gene lost 2 bases, with 10 bases spanning the gap. Germline CDR1 is MNHEY and CDR2 is SVGAGI. CDR3 length equals 14 residues.